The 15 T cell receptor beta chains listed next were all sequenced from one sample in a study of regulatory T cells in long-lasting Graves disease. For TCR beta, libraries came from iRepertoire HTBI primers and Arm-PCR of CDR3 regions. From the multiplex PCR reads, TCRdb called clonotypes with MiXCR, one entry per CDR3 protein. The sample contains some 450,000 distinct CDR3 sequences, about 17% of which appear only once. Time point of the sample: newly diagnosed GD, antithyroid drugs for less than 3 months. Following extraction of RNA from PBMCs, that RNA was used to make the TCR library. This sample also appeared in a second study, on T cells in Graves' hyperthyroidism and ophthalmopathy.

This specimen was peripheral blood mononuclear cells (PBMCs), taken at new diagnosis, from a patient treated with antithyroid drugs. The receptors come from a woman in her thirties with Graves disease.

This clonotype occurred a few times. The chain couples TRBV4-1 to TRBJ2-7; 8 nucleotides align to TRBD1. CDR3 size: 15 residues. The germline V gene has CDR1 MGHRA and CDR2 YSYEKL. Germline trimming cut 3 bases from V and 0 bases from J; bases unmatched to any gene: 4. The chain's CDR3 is CASSHPGQDSYEQYF. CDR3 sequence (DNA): TGCGCCAGCAGCCATCCGGGACAGGACTCCTACGAGCAGTACTTC.

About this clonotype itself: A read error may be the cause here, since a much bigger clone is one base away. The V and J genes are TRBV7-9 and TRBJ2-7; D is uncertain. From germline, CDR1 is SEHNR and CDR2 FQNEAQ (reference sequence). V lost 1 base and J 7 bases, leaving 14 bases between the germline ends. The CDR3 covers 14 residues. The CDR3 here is CASSLGAVMREQYF. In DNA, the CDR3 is TGTGCCAGCAGCTTAGGGGCGGTTATGAGGGAGCAGTACTTC.

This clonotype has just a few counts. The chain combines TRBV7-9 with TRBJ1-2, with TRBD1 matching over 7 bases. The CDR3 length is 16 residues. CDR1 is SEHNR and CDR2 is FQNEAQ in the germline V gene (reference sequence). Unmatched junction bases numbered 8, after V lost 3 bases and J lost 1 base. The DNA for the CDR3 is TGTGCCAGCAGCTTGCTCCGGGACAGATATAACTATGGCTACACCTTC. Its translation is CASSLLRDRYNYGYTF.

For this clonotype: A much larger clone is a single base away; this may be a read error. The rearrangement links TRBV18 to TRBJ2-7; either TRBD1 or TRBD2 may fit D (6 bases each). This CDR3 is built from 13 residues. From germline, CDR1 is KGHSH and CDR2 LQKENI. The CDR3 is CASSPSGAYEQCF. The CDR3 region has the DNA TGTGCCAGCTCACCCTCGGGGGCCTACGAGCAGTGCTTC. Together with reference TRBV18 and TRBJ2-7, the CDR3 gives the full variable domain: NAGVMQNPRHLVRRRGQEARLRCSPMKGHSHVYWYRQLPEEGLKFMVYLQKENIIDESGMPKERFSAEFPKEGPSILRIQQVVRGDSAAYFCASSPSGAYEQCFGPGTRLTVT.

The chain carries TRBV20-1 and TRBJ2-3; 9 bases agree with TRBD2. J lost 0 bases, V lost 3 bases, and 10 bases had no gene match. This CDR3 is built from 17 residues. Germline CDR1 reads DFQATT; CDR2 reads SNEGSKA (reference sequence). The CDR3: CSARGSGGSPSTDTQYF. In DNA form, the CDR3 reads TGCAGTGCTAGGGGTAGCGGGGGAAGCCCTAGCACAGATACGCAGTATTTT.

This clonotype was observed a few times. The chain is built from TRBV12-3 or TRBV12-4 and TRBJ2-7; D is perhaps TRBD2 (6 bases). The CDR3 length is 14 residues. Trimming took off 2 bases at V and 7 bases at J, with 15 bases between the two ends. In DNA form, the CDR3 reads TGTGCCAGCAGTTTATCCAGGACCGCGGGGGAGCAGTACTTC. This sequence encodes CASSLSRTAGEQYF.

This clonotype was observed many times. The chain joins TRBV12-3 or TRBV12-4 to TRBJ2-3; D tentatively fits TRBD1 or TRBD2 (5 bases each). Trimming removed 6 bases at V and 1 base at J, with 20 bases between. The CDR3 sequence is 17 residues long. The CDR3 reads CASRTRLGRGGTDTQYF. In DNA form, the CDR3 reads TGTGCCAGCAGAACTAGGCTGGGACGGGGCGGCACAGATACGCAGTATTTT.

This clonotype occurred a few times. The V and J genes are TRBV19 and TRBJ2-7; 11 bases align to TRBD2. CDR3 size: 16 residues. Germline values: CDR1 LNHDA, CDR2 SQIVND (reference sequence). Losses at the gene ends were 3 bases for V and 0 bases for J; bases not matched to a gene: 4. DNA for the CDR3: TGTGCCAGTAGTATGGGGACTAGCGGCGACTCCTACGAGCAGTACTTC. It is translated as CASSMGTSGDSYEQYF.

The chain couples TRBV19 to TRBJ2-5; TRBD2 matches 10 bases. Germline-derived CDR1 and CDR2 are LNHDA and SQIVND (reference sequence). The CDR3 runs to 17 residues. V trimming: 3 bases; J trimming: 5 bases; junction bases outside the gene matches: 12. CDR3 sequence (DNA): TGTGCCAGTAGTATCCTAGCGGGAGAGCCCGGGGGGGAGACCCAGTACTTC. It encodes CASSILAGEPGGETQYF.

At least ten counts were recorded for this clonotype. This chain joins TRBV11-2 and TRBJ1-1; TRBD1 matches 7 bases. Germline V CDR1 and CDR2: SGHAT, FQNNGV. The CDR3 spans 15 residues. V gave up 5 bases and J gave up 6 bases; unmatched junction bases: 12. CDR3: CASSPVSQGWAEAFF. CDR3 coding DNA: TGTGCCAGCAGCCCCGTGTCACAGGGGTGGGCTGAAGCTTTCTTT.

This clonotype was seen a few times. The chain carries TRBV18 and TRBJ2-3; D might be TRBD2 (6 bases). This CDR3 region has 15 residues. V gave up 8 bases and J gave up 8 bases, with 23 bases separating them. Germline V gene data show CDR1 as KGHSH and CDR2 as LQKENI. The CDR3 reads CASSPAVAAQGTQYF. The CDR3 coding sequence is TGTGCCAGCAGCCCCGCGGTAGCGGCTCAGGGTACGCAGTATTTT.

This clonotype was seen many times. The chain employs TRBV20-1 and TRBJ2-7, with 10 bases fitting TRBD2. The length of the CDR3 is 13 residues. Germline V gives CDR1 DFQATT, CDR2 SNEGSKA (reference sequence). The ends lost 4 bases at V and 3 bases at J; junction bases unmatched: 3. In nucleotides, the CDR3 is TGCAGTGCTATCCGGACTAGCGGCTACGAGCAGTACTTC. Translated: CSAIRTSGYEQYF.

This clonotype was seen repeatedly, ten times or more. The CDR3 loop is CASTVWGNEQYF. For the CDR3, the DNA is TGTGCCAGCACCGTATGGGGGAACGAGCAGTACTTC. The chain uses TRBV2 and TRBJ2-7; TRBD1 or TRBD2 may be the D gene (5 bases each). V dropped 7 bases and J dropped 5 bases, with 12 bases sitting between them. This CDR3 region has 12 residues. Germline V CDR1 and CDR2: SNHLY, FYNNEI. Complete variable domain (other parts from reference TRBV2 and TRBJ2-7): EPEVTQTPSHQVTQMGQEVILRCVPISNHLYFYWYRQILGQKVEFLVSFYNNEISEKSEIFDDQFSVERPDGSNFTLKIRSTKLEDSAMYFCASTVWGNEQYFGPGTRLTVT.

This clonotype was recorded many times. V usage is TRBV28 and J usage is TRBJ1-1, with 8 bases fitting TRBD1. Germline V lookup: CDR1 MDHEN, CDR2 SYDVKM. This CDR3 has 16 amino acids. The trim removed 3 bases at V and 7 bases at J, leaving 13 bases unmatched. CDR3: CASSFATGESRGEAFF. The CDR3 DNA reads TGTGCCAGCAGTTTTGCGACAGGGGAATCGCGTGGTGAAGCTTTCTTT.

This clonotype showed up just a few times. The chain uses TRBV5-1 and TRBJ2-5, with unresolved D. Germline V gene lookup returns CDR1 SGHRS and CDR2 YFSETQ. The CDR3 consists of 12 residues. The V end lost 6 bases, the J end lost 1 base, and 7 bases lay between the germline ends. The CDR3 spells CASTSRQETQYF. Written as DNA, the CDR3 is TGCGCCAGCACTTCACGCCAAGAGACCCAGTACTTC.